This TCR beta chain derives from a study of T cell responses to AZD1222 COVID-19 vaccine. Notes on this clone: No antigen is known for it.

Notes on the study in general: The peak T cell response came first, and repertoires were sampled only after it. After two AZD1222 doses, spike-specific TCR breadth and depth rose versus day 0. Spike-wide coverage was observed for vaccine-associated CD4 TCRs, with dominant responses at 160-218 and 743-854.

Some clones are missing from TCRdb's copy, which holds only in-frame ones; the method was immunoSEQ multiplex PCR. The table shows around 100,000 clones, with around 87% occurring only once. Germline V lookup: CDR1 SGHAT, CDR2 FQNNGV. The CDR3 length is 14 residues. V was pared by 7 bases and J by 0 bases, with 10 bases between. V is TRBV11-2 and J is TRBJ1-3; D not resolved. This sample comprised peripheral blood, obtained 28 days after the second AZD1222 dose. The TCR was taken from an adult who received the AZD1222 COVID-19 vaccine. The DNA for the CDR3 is TGTGCCAGCACCCCGGGTTACTCTGGAAACACCATATATTTT. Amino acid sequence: CASTPGYSGNTIYF.